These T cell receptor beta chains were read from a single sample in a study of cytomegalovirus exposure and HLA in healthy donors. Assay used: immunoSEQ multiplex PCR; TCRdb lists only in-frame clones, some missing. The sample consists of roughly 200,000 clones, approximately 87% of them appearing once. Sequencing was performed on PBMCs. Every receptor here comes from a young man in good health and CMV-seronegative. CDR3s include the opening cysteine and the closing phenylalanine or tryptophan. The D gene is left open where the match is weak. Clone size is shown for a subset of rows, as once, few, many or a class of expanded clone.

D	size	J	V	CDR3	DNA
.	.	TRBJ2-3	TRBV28	CASSLPPGGGYTDTQYF	TGTGCCAGCAGTTTGCCCCCTGGCGGGGGCTACACAGATACGCAGTATTTT
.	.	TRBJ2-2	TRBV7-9	CASSHLERFGGELFF	TGTGCCAGCAGTCACCTCGAACGGTTTGGCGGGGAGCTGTTTTTT
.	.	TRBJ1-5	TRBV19	CASNPGQGQPQHF	TGTGCCAGTAATCCCGGGCAGGGTCAGCCCCAGCATTTT
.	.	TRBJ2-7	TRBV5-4	CASSPLSGEQYF	TGTGCCAGCAGCCCCCTTTCGGGGGAGCAGTACTTC
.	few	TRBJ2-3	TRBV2	CASLNRDNTDTQYF	TGTGCCAGTCTGAACAGGGACAACACAGATACGCAGTATTTT
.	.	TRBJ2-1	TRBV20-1	CSAMTNNEQFF	TGCAGTGCTATGACTAACAATGAGCAGTTCTTC
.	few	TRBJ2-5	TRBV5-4	CASSFGKSGGETQYF	TGTGCCAGCAGCTTCGGGAAATCCGGCGGAGAGACCCAGTACTTC
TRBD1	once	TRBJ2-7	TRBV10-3	CAIAIQGSYEQYF	TGTGCCATAGCAATACAGGGGTCCTACGAGCAGTACTTC
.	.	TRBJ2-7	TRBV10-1	CASSEGSFPYEQYF	TGCGCCAGCAGTGAGGGCTCCTTCCCCTACGAGCAGTACTTC
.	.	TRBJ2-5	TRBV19	CASSIDLTTETQYF	TGTGCCAGTAGTATAGATCTGACTACAGAGACCCAGTACTTC
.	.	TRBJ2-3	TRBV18	CASSPIRHQGYF	TGTGCCAGCTCACCTATCCGCCACCAGGGGTATTTT
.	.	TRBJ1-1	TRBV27	CASSLRGAMNTEAFF	TGTGCCAGCAGTTTGCGGGGGGCGATGAACACTGAAGCTTTCTTT
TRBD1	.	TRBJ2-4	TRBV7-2	CASRRTGVESGAKNIQYF	TGTGCCAGCAGACGGACAGGGGTGGAGAGTGGCGCCAAAAACATTCAGTACTTC
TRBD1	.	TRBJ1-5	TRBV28	CASSADRDRRQPQHF	TGTGCCAGCAGTGCGGACAGGGACAGGCGGCAGCCCCAGCATTTT
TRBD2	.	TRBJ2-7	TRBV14	CASSAQTSGISYEQYF	TGTGCCAGCAGTGCCCAGACTAGCGGGATTTCCTACGAGCAGTACTTC
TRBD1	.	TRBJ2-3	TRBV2	CASRVTGGTDTQYF	TGTGCCAGCAGAGTGACAGGGGGTACAGATACGCAGTATTTT
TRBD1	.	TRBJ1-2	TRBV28	CASSRQGWYGYTF	TGTGCCAGCAGTCGACAGGGGTGGTATGGCTACACCTTC
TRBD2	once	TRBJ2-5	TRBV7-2	CASTASGGETQYF	TGTGCCAGCACCGCTAGCGGGGGAGAGACCCAGTACTTC
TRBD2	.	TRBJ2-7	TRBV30	CAWSVTGGGEQYF	TGTGCCTGGAGTGTCACGGGGGGGGGCGAGCAGTACTTC
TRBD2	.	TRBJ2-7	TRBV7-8	CASTLGLAGGPTYEQYF	TGTGCCAGCACGCTAGGACTAGCGGGAGGGCCCACCTACGAGCAGTACTTC
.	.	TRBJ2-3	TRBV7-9	CASSSLSRPQLTDTQYF	TGTGCCAGCAGCTCTTTGAGTAGGCCACAGCTCACAGATACGCAGTATTTT
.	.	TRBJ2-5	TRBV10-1	CASSQPGGKETQYF	TGCGCCAGCAGTCAACCAGGTGGTAAAGAGACCCAGTACTTC
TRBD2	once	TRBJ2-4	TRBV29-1	CSVYTGTRMGYIQYF	TGCAGCGTTTACACCGGGACTAGAATGGGTTACATTCAGTACTTC
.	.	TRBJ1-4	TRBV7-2	CASSLTVVNEKLFF	TGTGCCAGCAGCTTGACAGTGGTTAATGAAAAACTGTTTTTT
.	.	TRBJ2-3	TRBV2	CASTLEPGSTDTQYF	TGTGCCAGCACCTTAGAGCCGGGTAGCACAGATACGCAGTATTTT
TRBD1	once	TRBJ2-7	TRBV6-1	CASSVAGTGPYEQYF	TGTGCCAGCAGTGTTGCCGGGACAGGGCCCTACGAGCAGTACTTC
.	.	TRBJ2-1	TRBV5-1	CASSPRGDALYNEQFF	TGCGCCAGCAGCCCCCGGGGAGACGCCCTTTACAATGAGCAGTTCTTC
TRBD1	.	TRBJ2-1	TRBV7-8	CASSLRGQGWDEQFF	TGTGCCAGCAGCTTACGTGGACAGGGGTGGGATGAGCAGTTCTTC
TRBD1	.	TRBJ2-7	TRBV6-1	CASVWDRLYEQYF	TGTGCCAGCGTCTGGGACAGGCTCTACGAGCAGTACTTC
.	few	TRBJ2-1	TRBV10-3	CAISEGGADNEQFF	TGTGCCATCAGTGAGGGCGGGGCAGACAATGAGCAGTTCTTC
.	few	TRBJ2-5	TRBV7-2	CASSGTFQETQYF	TGTGCCAGCAGCGGCACCTTCCAAGAGACCCAGTACTTC
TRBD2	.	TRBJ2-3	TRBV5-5	CASSGSGVVDTQYF	TGTGCCAGCAGCGGTAGCGGGGTGGTAGATACGCAGTATTTT
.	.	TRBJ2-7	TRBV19	CASSLSGVAGYEQYF	TGTGCCAGTAGTCTATCCGGGGTGGCCGGCTACGAGCAGTACTTC
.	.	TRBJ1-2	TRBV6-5	CASSYGFSRDYGYTF	TGTGCCAGCAGTTACGGTTTCAGCAGGGATTATGGCTACACCTTC
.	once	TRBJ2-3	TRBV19	CASSSTSGTPDTQYF	TGTGCCAGTAGTAGTACGTCCGGGACACCGGATACGCAGTATTTT
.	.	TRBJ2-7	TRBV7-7	CASSLEAGDEQYF	TGTGCTAGCAGCTTAGAGGCAGGCGACGAGCAGTACTTC
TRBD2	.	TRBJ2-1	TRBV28	CASKGRGSYNEQFF	TGTGCCAGCAAGGGGAGGGGCTCCTACAATGAGCAGTTCTTC
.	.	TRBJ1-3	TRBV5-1	CASSFEDSGNTIYF	TGCGCCAGCAGCTTCGAGGACTCTGGAAACACCATATATTTT
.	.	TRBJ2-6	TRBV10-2	CASKDPFSGANGLTF	TGCGCCAGCAAGGACCCTTTTTCTGGGGCCAACGGCCTGACTTTC
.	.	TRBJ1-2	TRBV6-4	CASSEGNYGYTF	TGTGCCAGCAGTGAGGGCAACTATGGCTACACCTTC
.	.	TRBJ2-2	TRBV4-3	CASSQGARFSGELFF	TGCGCCAGCAGCCAGGGAGCTAGATTTTCCGGGGAGCTGTTTTTT
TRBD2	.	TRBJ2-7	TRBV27	CASMGGSSYEQYF	TGTGCCAGCATGGGGGGGAGCTCCTACGAGCAGTACTTC
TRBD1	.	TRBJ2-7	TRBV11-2	CASSSRIRTGAYEQYF	TGTGCCAGCAGCTCCCGTATCCGGACAGGGGCCTACGAGCAGTACTTC
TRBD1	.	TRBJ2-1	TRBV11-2	CASSFDRAYNEQFF	TGTGCCAGCAGCTTTGACAGGGCTTACAATGAGCAGTTCTTC
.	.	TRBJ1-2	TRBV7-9	CASSFGGNYGYTF	TGTGCCAGCAGCTTCGGGGGAAACTATGGCTACACCTTC
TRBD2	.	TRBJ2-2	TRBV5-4	CASSPGGVLAGELFF	TGTGCCAGCAGCCCTGGGGGGGTATTGGCCGGGGAGCTGTTTTTT
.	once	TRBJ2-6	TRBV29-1	CSVEAKGSGANGLTF	TGCAGCGTTGAAGCGAAGGGCTCTGGGGCCAACGGCCTGACTTTC
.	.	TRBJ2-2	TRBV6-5	CASSSYTGELFF	TGTGCCAGCAGTTCCTACACCGGGGAGCTGTTTTTT
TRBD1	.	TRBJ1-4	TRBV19	CASSIFPTGSNEKLFF	TGTGCCAGTAGTATTTTCCCGACAGGGTCTAATGAAAAACTGTTTTTT
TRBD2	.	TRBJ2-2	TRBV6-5	CASKPGGSNTGELFF	TGTGCCAGCAAACCCGGGGGGTCGAACACCGGGGAGCTGTTTTTT
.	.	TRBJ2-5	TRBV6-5	CASSPSDWETQYF	TGTGCCAGCAGCCCGTCTGACTGGGAGACCCAGTACTTC